This T cell receptor (beta chain) was found in a study of CD4 T cells in relation to SARS-CoV-2 and coronaviruses. Unexposed donor CD4+ T cells date from 2011-2018, before the COVID-19 pandemic. TCRdb keeps only in-frame clones here, not all; method: immunoSEQ multiplex PCR. The profile shows around 65,000 clones, around 87% of them singletons. Germline V gene data show CDR1 as SGHRS and CDR2 as YFSETQ. This CDR3 region has 17 residues. With 0 bases clipped from V and 0 bases from J, the junction kept 1 base outside the gene matches. The source material was memory CD4+ T cells from PBMCs. This receptor was obtained from a human donor in good health. The J gene is TRBJ2-1, the V gene TRBV5-1; 12 nucleotides match TRBD2. The CDR3 reads CASSLASGRDSYNEQFF. As DNA, the CDR3 is TGCGCCAGCAGCTTGGCTAGCGGGAGGGACTCCTACAATGAGCAGTTCTTC.